The following is a T cell receptor beta chain sequence with its context. Its specificity is unknown. The CDR3 has 14 amino acids. Per the germline V gene, CDR1 is SEHNR and CDR2 is FQNEAQ (reference sequence). The ends lost 4 bases at V and 10 bases at J; junction bases unmatched: 12. The data belong to a study of beta chain features in type 1 diabetes. General study findings and limits: The naive, central memory and Treg TCRB repertoires of patients appeared to be more similar to one another than those of healthy donors.

Investigators reverse transcribed all isolated RNA, so they sequenced expressed TCRB transcripts. TCRdb keeps only in-frame clones here, not all; method: immunoSEQ multiplex PCR. This table has 130,000 or so clones, just over 9% appearing once. The chain is built from TRBV7-9 and TRBJ1-1, with 7 bases matching TRBD1. Material: central memory CD4+ T cells from blood. The TCR was taken from a man between 18 and 29 years old in good health. This CDR3 is CASSSRGGLDSAFF. In nucleotides, the CDR3 is TGTGCCAGCAGCTCAAGAGGGGGCCTAGACTCAGCTTTCTTT.